This T cell receptor (beta chain) was found in a study of T cells in Graves' hyperthyroidism and ophthalmopathy (dated by TCRdb to between 2017 and 2020). Turning to the overall study: Peripheral blood was collected at initial diagnosis, before any treatment. To identify TCR V-J signatures that set the groups apart, the researchers used a discovery cohort of 100 or so patients, made up of roughly 45 with Graves' ophthalmopathy and about 59 with stable Graves' hyperthyroidism. Whether ophthalmopathy could be predicted prospectively was tested in an independent validation cohort made up of roughly 19 hyperthyroidism patients plus 17 patients who later progressed to ophthalmopathy. The 100 discovery patients were randomly split 7:3 into training and test sets. The study also compared thyroid tissue and blood T-cell repertoires from several Graves' hyperthyroidism patients. Once sampling was done, hyperthyroidism patients were given methimazole at a starting dose of 30 mg daily, whereas ophthalmopathy patients were given high-dose intravenous methylprednisolone. The paper describes TCR Vbeta CDR3 sequencing of more than 120 peripheral blood samples, made up of 43 ophthalmopathy patients, roughly 72 hyperthyroidism patients and roughly 17 progressor patients. Study-wide conclusions, independent of this receptor: Sample size was not statistically predetermined, and blinding of investigators to group allocation was not performed. During validation, the model predicted progression to ophthalmopathy a median of around 7 months ahead of onset, with more than 55% sensitivity and 72.22% specificity. Most expanded thyroid clonotypes (frequency above 0.001) were also found in blood, which suggests that blood repertoires may mirror thyroid immune responses. A 13 V-J signature model separated ophthalmopathy from stable hyperthyroidism, with about 88% sensitivity and 81.08% specificity in cross-validation and 80%/75% in testing.

This clonotype was found many times. Its antigen is unknown. Within one base of it there is no much larger clone, and no base qualities were kept. Ophthalmopathy patients had moderately to severely active disease, with a Clinical Activity Score of 3 or more, a NOSPECS grade of 4 or more, and a disease duration of less than 3 months. Exclusion was applied to patients with uncontrolled infections, other autoimmune diseases, pregnancy or lactation. Diagnoses were based on clinical symptoms, serum thyroxine and TRAb, thyroid ultrasound and orbital computed tomography. Ficoll-Paque density gradient centrifugation was used to isolate PBMCs from approximately 10 ml of fresh peripheral blood. Trizol reagent was used to extract total RNA, and RNA quality was then checked on an Agilent 2100 Bioanalyzer. TCR beta CDR3 regions were amplified from RNA transcripts. The first round of RT-PCR for the TCR CDR3 was performed with the HTBI primer set and the Qiagen OneStep RT-PCR kit. Libraries were constructed in a second round of multiplex PCR, after which size selection and purification were carried out. Sequencing of the libraries was done on an Illumina HiSeq2000 using paired-end 100 bp reads. The study's processing was this. SOAPnuke was used to process the raw data, throwing out any read that contained adapters or uncalled bases, had a mean Phred below 15, or lacked an exact constant-primer or identifier match. High-quality paired reads were merged using COPE v1.2.5, and each unique nucleotide sequence was defined as a clonotype. MiTCR v1.1 was used to align the clonotypes against IMGT TRBV, TRBD and TRBJ reference segments. The analysis was restricted to V-J combinations with a frequency above 0.0001, which together covered approximately 99% of the repertoires. The TCS score was defined as F50 (clonal expansion) divided by E x V (chaos), with BLOSUM62-based TCRdist calculated between CDR3 peptides within each V-J. Welch's t-statistics and random forest reduced 450 to 600 V-J features to roughly 13, which were used in a naive Bayes classifier (R e1071). Clones were called with MiXCR by TCRdb after fastp trimmed the public reads at Q25, and only in-frame beta chains were retained. A single entry per CDR3 protein holds the most common genes and DNA from its merged rows. The authors' filters were not applied to this entry. Within this sample are about 410,000 distinct CDR3 sequences, with about 15% of them counted one time only. The ten top clones hold around 13% of the sample.

The CDR3 spans 14 residues, from the cysteine through the phenylalanine. The DNA shown is the 42-base CDR3, in frame from base 1. From a lookup of the germline V gene, CDR1 and CDR2 are SGHTS and YDEGEE. V lost 0 bases and J lost 4 bases; the stretch between them is 7 bases long. The sample comprised blood. The chain was built from TRBV5-8 and TRBJ1-4; no D gene is confidently identified. The clonotype was recovered from a man aged 18 to 35 with Graves' ophthalmopathy. The CDR3 amino acid sequence is: CASSLDTHNEKLFF. In nucleotide form, the sequence is TGTGCCAGCAGCTTGGACACACATAATGAAAAACTGTTTTTT.